Described below is a single T cell receptor beta chain sequence and its context. There are 15 residues in the CDR3. Germline CDR1 is KGHSH and CDR2 is LQKENI. Trimming removed 3 bases at V and 3 bases at J, with 12 bases between. Source study methods: Amplified reference gene primers provided the basis for estimating nucleated cell counts. Sequencing used immunoSEQ multiplex PCR; TCRdb keeps in-frame clones, though not all of them. V, J and clone size are taken as reported in that table, and D and trimming were inferred from the DNA itself. This repertoire shows roughly 200,000 clones, 85% found once; its top ten account for approximately 18%. This entry comes from a study of blood T cell repertoires in COVID-19. At the level of the study: Acute and convalescent COVID-19 samples came from the United States, Italy and Spain. From T cells, B-cell-depleted T cells, or PBMCs came the material, which was cDNA or gDNA.

Sample: peripheral blood. The TCR was taken from a person aged 70 to 85 with COVID-19, enrolled during active disease. The chain combines TRBV18 with TRBJ1-5; tentatively, D is TRBD1 (5 bases). CDR3 amino acids: CASSPNSRANQPQHF. The CDR3 region has the DNA TGTGCCAGCTCACCTAACAGCAGGGCCAATCAGCCCCAGCATTTT.